Following are 27 T cell receptor beta chains from one sample sequenced in a study of T cell changes during pregnancy in multiple sclerosis. Assay: immunoSEQ multiplex PCR; the TCRdb copy retains only in-frame clones and omits some. The sample comprises 50,000 to 70,000 clones, about nine tenths of which are singletons, and 1.4% rests with the top ten. Sequencing used peripheral blood, obtained in the second trimester of pregnancy. Source of these receptors: a female donor with multiple sclerosis, enrolled in a pregnancy study.

The chain combines TRBV6-5 with TRBJ2-1; TRBD2 matches 13 bases. This CDR3 comprises 15 residues. Looked up from germline, CDR1 is MNHEY and CDR2 is SVGAGI. Losses at the gene ends were 9 bases for V and 6 bases for J; bases not matched to a gene: 8. The CDR3 DNA reads as TGTGCCAGTCGTTCCGGACTAGCGGGAGTCAATGAGCAGTTCTTC. Residues: CASRSGLAGVNEQFF.

This chain connects TRBV2 to TRBJ2-5; 9 bases are shared with TRBD2. J gave up 3 bases and V 2 bases, and 10 bases lay outside the gene matches. The CDR3 extends over 17 amino acids. CDR1 and CDR2 from the germline V gene are SNHLY and FYNNEI. The CDR3 nucleotides read TGTGCCAGCAGTGAACCGCTCGGGACTAGCCGGAAAGAGACCCAGTACTTC. This encodes CASSEPLGTSRKETQYF.

The J gene is TRBJ1-1, the V gene TRBV9; TRBD1 agrees at 10 bases. This CDR3 contains 18 residues. Germline loops: CDR1 SGDLS, CDR2 YYNGEE. V lost 0 bases and J lost 3; bases outside the gene matches: 11. This chain's CDR3 is CASSVAAIPGTGDTEAFF. The CDR3 bases are TGTGCCAGCAGCGTAGCTGCTATCCCCGGGACAGGGGACACTGAAGCTTTCTTT. The full variable domain, completed using reference TRBV9 and TRBJ1-1, is DSGVTQTPKHLITATGQRVTLRCSPRSGDLSVYWYQQSLDQGLQFLIQYYNGEERAKGNILERFSAQQFPDLHSELNLSSLELGDSALYFCASSVAAIPGTGDTEAFFGQGTRLTVV.

The genes are TRBV27 and TRBJ2-7; D is possibly TRBD2 (5 bases). The CDR3 covers 14 residues. V lost 2 bases to trimming and J lost 2 bases, with 10 bases between them. CDR1 is MNHEY and CDR2 is SMNVEV in the germline V gene (reference sequence). The CDR3 loop reads CASSLRGEAYEQYF. CDR3 DNA sequence: TGTGCCAGCAGTTTACGGGGTGAGGCCTACGAGCAGTACTTC.

This clone was observed a single time. This chain links TRBV28 with TRBJ1-2, with 8 nucleotides matching TRBD1. Germline V gene data show CDR1 as MDHEN and CDR2 as SYDVKM. Losses at the gene ends were 3 bases for V and 8 bases for J; bases not matched to a gene: 5. The CDR3 spans 13 residues. As DNA, the CDR3 is TGTGCCAGCAGTTTTCAGGGGGCGCAGGGCTACACCTTC. Translated, it gives CASSFQGAQGYTF.

The V call is TRBV27, the J call TRBJ1-1, with 8 nucleotides matching TRBD1. CDR1 and CDR2 (germline): MNHEY, SMNVEV (reference sequence). There are 12 residues in the CDR3. V gave up 3 bases and J gave up 10 bases; unmatched junction bases: 4. CDR3 amino acids: CASSLDRVRAFF. CDR3 bases: TGTGCCAGCAGTTTGGACAGGGTTCGAGCTTTCTTT.

This clone was recorded only once. V and J are TRBV5-6 and TRBJ1-2, with 9 bases that match TRBD1. Germline CDR1 is SGHDT and CDR2 is YYEEEE. This CDR3 is 14 amino acids long. V lost 3 bases to trimming and J lost 4 bases; unmatched junction nucleotides: 4. CDR3 in DNA: TGTGCCAGCAGCTGGGGACAGGGCGCCTATGGCTACACCTTC. It codes for CASSWGQGAYGYTF.

V gene TRBV2 combines with J gene TRBJ1-1; maybe TRBD1 (5 bases). Germline CDR1 reads SNHLY; CDR2 reads FYNNEI. V lost 6 bases, J lost 8 bases, and 10 bases lay in between. The CDR3 has 11 residues. In DNA, the CDR3 is TGTGCCAGCAGGGGGGGTGGGGAAGCTTTCTTT. It translates to CASRGGGEAFF.

The rearrangement uses TRBV11-2 and TRBJ2-5; maybe TRBD2 (6 bases). This CDR3 contains 15 residues. Trimming cost V 8 bases and J 5 bases, with 21 bases left between them. CDR1 is SGHAT and CDR2 is FQNNGV in the germline V gene. The CDR3 spells CASGTGTVGLETQYF. CDR3 in DNA: TGTGCCAGCGGAACCGGGACTGTGGGTTTGGAGACCCAGTACTTC.

This chain links TRBV28 with TRBJ1-3; tentative D call: TRBD1 (6 bases). CDR3 length: 18 amino acids. The germline V gene has CDR1 MDHEN and CDR2 SYDVKM. Trimming pared 6 bases from V and 0 bases from J, leaving 21 bases between. The CDR3 bases are TGTGCCAGCAGCACCACAGGGATGGGCTTGAGCTCTGGAAACACCATATATTTT. Protein: CASSTTGMGLSSGNTIYF.

The V gene is TRBV18, the J gene TRBJ2-7; 9 bases line up with TRBD1. Germline V CDR1 and CDR2: KGHSH, LQKENI. This CDR3 has 15 residues. The trim removed 2 bases at V and 3 bases at J, leaving 5 bases unmatched. The DNA for the CDR3 is TGTGCCAGCTCACCATGGGACAGGGCCTTCTACGAGCAGTACTTC. Amino acids: CASSPWDRAFYEQYF.

This chain connects TRBV7-7 to TRBJ2-5; perhaps TRBD2 as D (5 bases). Germline lookup yields CDR1 SSHAT and CDR2 FNYEAQ (reference sequence). The CDR3 length is 15 residues. V lost 4 bases and J lost 3, with 15 bases in between. CDR3 sequence: CASSYLGGGEETQYF. The CDR3 DNA follows: TGTGCCAGCAGCTACCTCGGAGGCGGAGAAGAGACCCAGTACTTC.

CDR3 amino acids: CASSLVGHYTDTQYF. CDR3 DNA sequence: TGCGCCAGCAGCTTGGTCGGACACTACACAGATACGCAGTATTTT. This rearrangement joins TRBV5-1 to TRBJ2-3, with a tentative D call TRBD1 (5 bases). V was cut by 0 bases and J by 2 bases, with 10 bases left in between. The CDR3 is made up of 15 amino acids. The germline CDR1 and CDR2 sequences are SGHRS and YFSETQ.

This sequence joins TRBV7-2 and TRBJ2-1; 7 bases fit TRBD2. Trimming took 4 bases from V and 6 from J; bases not matched to a gene: 9. Germline V gene data show CDR1 as SGHTA and CDR2 as FQGNSA. The CDR3 consists of 15 residues. CDR3 in amino acids: CASSSYLRTSNEQFF. CDR3 nucleotide sequence: TGTGCCAGCAGCTCATACCTCAGGACTAGCAATGAGCAGTTCTTC.

The chain couples TRBV7-2 to TRBJ2-7; D is possibly TRBD2 (6 bases). Germline V lookup: CDR1 SGHTA, CDR2 FQGNSA. The CDR3 is made up of 15 amino acids. V gave up 1 base and J gave up 2 bases, with 12 bases separating them. The CDR3 loop reads CASSLGEAGPYEQYF. The DNA for the CDR3 is TGTGCCAGCAGCTTAGGGGAGGCGGGACCCTACGAGCAGTACTTC. The full variable domain, rest sourced from reference TRBV7-2 and TRBJ2-7, is GAGVSQSPSNKVTEKGKDVELRCDPISGHTALYWYRQSLGQGLEFLIYFQGNSAPDKSGLPSDRFSAERTGGSVSTLTIQRTQQEDSAVYLCASSLGEAGPYEQYFGPGTRLTVT.

The chain uses TRBV27 and TRBJ2-2; TRBD2 matches at 13 bases. V was clipped by 5 bases and J by 5 bases; unmatched bases: 8. Germline V gene data show CDR1 as MNHEY and CDR2 as SMNVEV (reference sequence). The CDR3 is 17 amino acids. The CDR3 bases are TGTGCCAGCAGTCCCCCGGGACTAGCGGGACATACCGGGGAGCTGTTTTTT. This translates into CASSPPGLAGHTGELFF.

J is TRBJ2-1 and V is TRBV27; possibly TRBD1 for D (6 bases). Trimming cost V 6 bases and J 2 bases, with 11 bases left between them. Germline V gene data show CDR1 as MNHEY and CDR2 as SMNVEV (reference sequence). CDR3 length: 14 amino acids. CDR3 sequence: CASSPGHAYNEQFF. The DNA of the CDR3 is TGTGCCAGCAGCCCGGGACATGCCTACAATGAGCAGTTCTTC.

The chain uses TRBV30 and TRBJ1-3; TRBD1 agrees at 8 bases. The CDR3 extends over 15 amino acids. Trimming at V came to 2 bases and at J to 3 bases, leaving 6 bases not matched to a gene. CDR1 and CDR2 (germline): GTSNPN, SVGIG (reference sequence). The CDR3 nucleotides are TGTGCCTGGAGTACTGGCAGGGGGCTTGGAAACACCATATATTTT. Amino acid sequence: CAWSTGRGLGNTIYF.

In nucleotides, the CDR3 is TGTGCCAGCAGACCTAGGACTAGCGGGAGGGTGAACAATGAGCAGTTCTTC. Its protein is CASRPRTSGRVNNEQFF. This chain joins TRBV5-4 and TRBJ2-1; 15 bases match TRBD2. CDR1 and CDR2 from the germline V gene are SGHNT and YYREEE (reference sequence). The CDR3 is made up of 17 amino acids. V trimming: 5 bases; J trimming: 5 bases; junction bases outside the gene matches: 8.

The chain uses TRBV18 and TRBJ2-7, with 8 bases matching TRBD1. The CDR3 loop spans 14 amino acids. V shed 6 bases and J 2 bases; nucleotides not matched to a gene: 6. Looked up from germline, CDR1 is KGHSH and CDR2 is LQKENI. This chain's CDR3 is CASSSGTGTYEQYF. CDR3 DNA: TGTGCCAGCTCCTCCGGGACAGGCACCTACGAGCAGTACTTC. The full variable domain, completed using reference TRBV18 and TRBJ2-7, is NAGVMQNPRHLVRRRGQEARLRCSPMKGHSHVYWYRQLPEEGLKFMVYLQKENIIDESGMPKERFSAEFPKEGPSILRIQQVVRGDSAAYFCASSSGTGTYEQYFGPGTRLTVT.

The chain uses TRBV13 and TRBJ2-3; D is unresolved. Trimming removed 5 bases from V and 0 bases from J, with 6 bases in between. Germline V gene sequence: CDR1 PRHDT, CDR2 FYEKMQ (reference sequence). This CDR3 comprises 13 residues. The CDR3 sequence is CASSTGSTDTQYF. In DNA form, the CDR3 reads TGTGCCAGCAGCACCGGGAGCACAGATACGCAGTATTTT.

The V call is TRBV2, the J call TRBJ1-5; TRBD1 matches at 9 bases. Germline trimming cut 4 bases from V and 1 base from J; bases unmatched to any gene: 2. CDR1 is SNHLY, CDR2 FYNNEI, per germline. This CDR3 is 15 amino acids long. The CDR3 here is CASSGDRVSNQPQHF. The DNA of the CDR3 is TGTGCCAGCAGTGGGGACAGGGTGAGCAATCAGCCCCAGCATTTT.

In nucleotides, the CDR3 is TGTGCCAGCAGCTTAGCGCGTTTCCGGGGACTAGTCTCCTACGAGCAGTACTTC. It yields the protein CASSLARFRGLVSYEQYF. The genes are TRBV11-2 and TRBJ2-7; TRBD2 matches 8 bases. J was trimmed by 0 bases and V by 1 base; bases with no gene match: 11. Germline CDR1 and CDR2: SGHAT and FQNNGV. The CDR3 sequence is 18 residues long.

The rearrangement links TRBV29-1 to TRBJ2-1; 11 bases agree with TRBD1. The CDR3 has 14 residues. J gave up 7 bases and V 6 bases, and 8 bases lay outside the gene matches. Germline CDR1 and CDR2: SQVTM and ANQGSEA. CDR3 protein: CSVGDRGIRNEQFF. The DNA for the CDR3 is TGCAGCGTGGGGGACAGGGGGATTAGGAATGAGCAGTTCTTC.

The gene calls are TRBV5-1 and TRBJ2-5; TRBD2 might be the D (6 bases). CDR3 length equals 14 residues. CDR1 is SGHRS, CDR2 YFSETQ, per germline. Trimming removed 4 bases from V and 5 bases from J, with 15 bases in between. The CDR3 bases are TGCGCCAGCAGCGGGGAGGCAGGGAAGGAGACCCAGTACTTC. Translated: CASSGEAGKETQYF.

The chain carries TRBV18 and TRBJ2-4; no reliable D call. CDR1 and CDR2 from the germline V gene are KGHSH and LQKENI. CDR3 length equals 15 residues. V lost 6 bases to trimming and J lost 3 bases, with 15 bases between them. This chain's CDR3 is CASSPGRLDKNIQYF. CDR3 DNA: TGTGCCAGCTCTCCCGGCAGGCTTGACAAAAACATTCAGTACTTC.

This chain uses TRBV6-6 with TRBJ1-5, with D perhaps TRBD1 (5 bases). The CDR3 covers 15 residues. V gave up 4 bases and J gave up 2 bases, with 12 bases separating them. The germline V gene encodes CDR1 MNHNY and CDR2 SVGAGI (reference sequence). The CDR3 DNA reads as TGTGCCAGCAGTTCCCCGGGGGGTCGCAATCAGCCCCAGCATTTT. It specifies CASSSPGGRNQPQHF.